These 27 T cell receptor beta chains were all obtained from the same sample, sequenced in a study of OX40 agonist ivuxolimab in advanced cancers. Library creation used the immunoSEQ multiplex PCR assay. The table was pulled from immuneACCESS by TCRdb, which kept in-frame rearrangements only. Such tables lose some clones; where checked, under half of the loss comes from unresolved V genes, and the rest has no known cause. For this sample the table gives about 150,000 clones, of which under 95% were detected only once. The top ten hold more than 0.9% of the sample. The specimen comprised CD4+ or CD8+ T cells sorted from blood, sampled in a trial of the OX40 agonist ivuxolimab. Every receptor here comes from an adult with an advanced solid tumor such as melanoma, head and neck, liver or kidney cancer.

The CDR3 here is CASSQGTSGLSYEQYF. Written as DNA, the CDR3 is TGTGCCAGCAGCCAGGGGACTAGCGGACTCTCCTACGAGCAGTACTTC. The chain has TRBV7-3 and TRBJ2-7; 11 positions agree with TRBD2. The J segment lost 0 bases and the V segment lost 5 bases, leaving 6 bases of the junction unmatched. Germline CDR1 SGHTA, CDR2 FQGTGA. The CDR3 spans 16 residues.

The rearrangement uses TRBV4-3 and TRBJ1-1; 7 bases match TRBD1. The CDR3 runs 17 residues. The J segment lost 4 bases and the V segment lost 0 bases, leaving 11 bases of the junction unmatched. Germline-derived CDR1 and CDR2 are LGHNA and YSLEER. CDR3 in amino acids: CASSQEHHRGRSTEAFF. DNA of the CDR3: TGCGCCAGCAGCCAAGAACACCACAGGGGACGGAGCACTGAAGCTTTCTTT.

This CDR3 reads CASSSERTLYGYTF. CDR3 DNA sequence: TGTGCCAGCAGCTCCGAACGCACCCTCTATGGCTACACCTTC. The chain employs TRBV11-2 and TRBJ1-2; D is ambiguous. The CDR3 has 14 amino acids. Between the trimmed V and J ends, which lost 4 bases and 4 bases, there was a span of 13 bases. Per the germline V gene, CDR1 is SGHAT and CDR2 is FQNNGV.

As for this clone: This sample also contains other DNA sequences that code for the same CDR3. This chain uses TRBV28 with TRBJ2-7, with 8 bases fitting TRBD1. CDR1 and CDR2 (germline): MDHEN, SYDVKM. The CDR3 totals 13 residues. Germline trimming cut 6 bases from V and 4 bases from J; bases unmatched to any gene: 5. In nucleotides, the CDR3 is TGTGCCAGCAGAGGACAGGGTCGGTACGAGCAGTACTTC. It yields the protein CASRGQGRYEQYF. Variable domain in full (rest from reference TRBV28 and TRBJ2-7): DVKVTQSSRYLVKRTGEKVFLECVQDMDHENMFWYRQDPGLGLRLIYFSYDVKMKEKGDIPEGYSVSREKKERFSLILESASTNQTSMYLCASRGQGRYEQYFGPGTRLTVT.

The count of this clone is one. The chain links TRBV6-6 to TRBJ2-2; D remains unclear. Trimming left V 0 bases short and J 4 bases short, with 0 bases between. This CDR3 has 12 residues. Per germline, CDR1 MNHNY and CDR2 SVGAGI (reference sequence). The CDR3 reads CASSYSTGELFF. Written as DNA, the CDR3 is TGTGCCAGCAGTTACTCCACCGGGGAGCTGTTTTTT.

The chain uses TRBV6-5 and TRBJ1-4, with 7 bases that match TRBD1. This CDR3 has 16 amino acids. Trimming cost V 4 bases and J 0 bases; bases outside gene matches: 5. Looked up from germline, CDR1 is MNHEY and CDR2 is SVGAGI. CDR3 loop: CASSWDSSATNEKLFF. The DNA for the CDR3 is TGTGCCAGCAGTTGGGACAGCTCTGCAACTAATGAAAAACTGTTTTTT.

V usage is TRBV27 and J usage is TRBJ1-6, with D perhaps matching TRBD1 (5 bases). The CDR3 totals 16 residues. In germline, CDR1 is MNHEY, CDR2 SMNVEV (reference sequence). Between the trimmed V and J ends, which lost 8 bases and 0 bases, there was a span of 14 bases. CDR3 sequence: CASRPGGSSYNSPLHF. The CDR3 region has the DNA TGTGCCAGCCGCCCCGGGGGGAGCTCCTATAATTCACCCCTCCACTTT.

The sample holds one count of this clone. The rearrangement links TRBV28 to TRBJ2-3, with D perhaps matching TRBD2 (6 bases). The CDR3 is 15 amino acids. V lost 6 bases to trimming and J lost 4 bases, with 17 bases between them. Germline V gene lookup returns CDR1 MDHEN and CDR2 SYDVKM. The CDR3 DNA follows: TGTGCCAGCAGAGGGGACTTAGAAAGGGCAGATACGCAGTATTTT. Its translation is CASRGDLERADTQYF. The variable domain in full, completed from reference TRBV28 and TRBJ2-3, reads DVKVTQSSRYLVKRTGEKVFLECVQDMDHENMFWYRQDPGLGLRLIYFSYDVKMKEKGDIPEGYSVSREKKERFSLILESASTNQTSMYLCASRGDLERADTQYFGPGTRLTVL.

The V gene is TRBV19, the J gene TRBJ2-6; unclear D gene. The germline V gene has CDR1 LNHDA and CDR2 SQIVND (reference sequence). V shed 5 bases and J shed 0 bases, with 17 bases lying between them. The length of the CDR3 is 18 residues. CDR3 sequence: CASSAGSTTSSGANVLTF. In nucleotides, the CDR3 is TGTGCCAGTAGTGCAGGTTCCACTACGTCCTCTGGGGCCAACGTCCTGACTTTC.

The chain couples TRBV30 to TRBJ1-1, with D perhaps TRBD1 (6 bases). Trimming cost V 3 bases and J 5 bases, with 13 bases left between them. The CDR3 totals 13 residues. Germline CDR1 and CDR2: GTSNPN and SVGIG (reference sequence). The CDR3 reads CAWRVEGVTEAFF. As DNA, the CDR3 is TGTGCCTGGAGGGTGGAGGGGGTGACTGAAGCTTTCTTT.

The chain has TRBV9 and TRBJ1-2; 7 bases fit TRBD1. The CDR3 covers 18 residues. Germline V gene lookup returns CDR1 SGDLS and CDR2 YYNGEE. V trimming: 1 base; J trimming: 1 base; junction bases outside the gene matches: 13. The CDR3 loop reads CASSVLGQVASLNYGYTF. CDR3 DNA: TGTGCCAGCAGCGTACTCGGACAGGTGGCCTCTCTTAACTATGGCTACACCTTC. The variable domain in full, completed from reference TRBV9 and TRBJ1-2, reads DSGVTQTPKHLITATGQRVTLRCSPRSGDLSVYWYQQSLDQGLQFLIQYYNGEERAKGNILERFSAQQFPDLHSELNLSSLELGDSALYFCASSVLGQVASLNYGYTFGSGTRLTVV.

This clone was detected only once. V usage is TRBV7-2 and J usage is TRBJ1-4; D is unclear. V dropped 2 bases and J dropped 7 bases, with 8 bases sitting between them. Germline CDR1 reads SGHTA; CDR2 reads FQGNSA. The CDR3 spans 13 residues. The CDR3 coding sequence is TGTGCCAGCAGCTTAAAACCAGGTGAAAAACTGTTTTTT. Its protein is CASSLKPGEKLFF. Complete variable domain (other parts from reference TRBV7-2 and TRBJ1-4): GAGVSQSPSNKVTEKGKDVELRCDPISGHTALYWYRQSLGQGLEFLIYFQGNSAPDKSGLPSDRFSAERTGGSVSTLTIQRTQQEDSAVYLCASSLKPGEKLFFGSGTQLSVL.

The gene calls are TRBV7-6 and TRBJ2-2, with 7 bases lining up with TRBD2. Germline V gene lookup returns CDR1 SGHVS and CDR2 FNYEAQ. Germline trimming cut 6 bases from V and 0 bases from J; bases unmatched to any gene: 4. The CDR3 totals 15 residues. CDR3 coding DNA: TGTGCCAGCAGAAAACTAGCGACGAACACCGGGGAGCTGTTTTTT. Protein product: CASRKLATNTGELFF.

This CDR3 reads CASSPVRDRRGNTIYF. The CDR3 DNA follows: TGTGCCAGCAGCCCGGTCCGGGACAGGCGGGGAAACACCATATATTTT. J is TRBJ1-3 and V is TRBV28; 8 bases are a match to TRBD1. J was trimmed by 4 bases and V by 6 bases; bases with no gene match: 11. Germline-derived CDR1 and CDR2 are MDHEN and SYDVKM. The CDR3 totals 16 residues.

V gene TRBV6-6 combines with J gene TRBJ2-3; D is unresolved. CDR1 and CDR2 from the germline V gene are MNHNY and SVGAGI (reference sequence). Trimming stripped 8 bases from V and 1 base from J, with 16 bases between. The CDR3 is made up of 15 amino acids. The CDR3 region has the DNA TGTGCCAGCGTACGTGTCGTTGTTGGCACAGATACGCAGTATTTT. Translating it yields CASVRVVVGTDTQYF.

The J gene is TRBJ1-2, the V gene TRBV6-5; D is unresolved. Germline CDR1 reads MNHEY; CDR2 reads SVGAGI. There are 14 residues in the CDR3. Trimming stripped 0 bases from V and 4 bases from J, with 9 bases between. As DNA, the CDR3 is TGTGCCAGCAGTTACTCGAATTCCCTCTATGGCTACACCTTC. This gives the protein CASSYSNSLYGYTF.

The rearrangement joins TRBV28 to TRBJ1-4, with 8 positions matching TRBD1. Germline assignment: CDR1 MDHEN and CDR2 SYDVKM. The CDR3 runs 15 residues. The V gene end was trimmed by 4 bases and the J gene end by 6 bases; junction bases not matched to a gene: 7. The CDR3 nucleotides read TGTGCCAGCAGTTCCATAGGACAGGGTGATGAAAAACTGTTTTTT. It yields the protein CASSSIGQGDEKLFF.

V and J are TRBV28 and TRBJ2-5; 9 bases fit TRBD1. Germline lookup yields CDR1 MDHEN and CDR2 SYDVKM. With 6 bases clipped from V and 5 bases from J, the junction kept 7 bases outside the gene matches. The CDR3 runs 14 residues. The CDR3 region is CASRAWTGEETQYF. The CDR3 nucleotides are TGTGCCAGCAGGGCTTGGACAGGGGAGGAGACCCAGTACTTC.

This chain connects TRBV9 to TRBJ2-2, with D possibly being TRBD2 (6 bases). This CDR3 is 16 amino acids long. Trimming stripped 4 bases from V and 3 bases from J, with 16 bases between. Germline V lookup: CDR1 SGDLS, CDR2 YYNGEE. The CDR3: CASSPRPSVYTGELFF. CDR3 nucleotide sequence: TGTGCCAGCAGCCCCCGGCCTAGCGTCTACACCGGGGAGCTGTTTTTT.

This clone has more than one count but fewer than ten. The chain combines TRBV29-1 with TRBJ1-1, with a weak D call TRBD1 (6 bases). There are 13 residues in the CDR3. Trimming shortened V by 7 bases and J by 4 bases, and 16 bases separated the two germline ends. Per germline, CDR1 SQVTM and CDR2 ANQGSEA. CDR3 DNA: TGCAGCGCACTCCGGGACATAAGCACTGAAGCTTTCTTT. This codes for CSALRDISTEAFF.

The chain joins TRBV28 to TRBJ2-7, with TRBD2 matching over 10 bases. The V gene's germline CDR1 is MDHEN and CDR2 SYDVKM. The CDR3 is 15 amino acids. V was clipped by 6 bases and J by 5 bases; unmatched bases: 10. CDR3 in DNA: TGTGCCAGCAGGTCCGGGACTAGCGTGCCTAACGAGCAGTACTTC. This codes for CASRSGTSVPNEQYF.

The CDR3, as DNA: TGTGCCAGCAGCTTAGAAGGGAGGTATGGCTACACCTTC. Residues: CASSLEGRYGYTF. This chain joins TRBV7-9 and TRBJ1-2; D unclear. Germline V gene lookup returns CDR1 SEHNR and CDR2 FQNEAQ (reference sequence). V lost 1 base, J lost 5 bases, and 8 bases lay in between. This CDR3 is 13 amino acids long. Supplemented by reference TRBV7-9 and TRBJ1-2, the full variable domain reads DTGVSQNPRHKITKRGQNVTFRCDPISEHNRLYWYRQTLGQGPEFLTYFQNEAQLEKSRLLSDRFSAERPKGSFSTLEIQRTEQGDSAMYLCASSLEGRYGYTFGSGTRLTVV.

The chain uses TRBV12-5 and TRBJ1-2, with D maybe TRBD1 (5 bases). CDR3 length equals 14 residues. Trimming removed 5 bases from V and 5 bases from J, with 15 bases in between. CDR1 and CDR2 (germline): LGHNT, FRNRAP. As DNA, the CDR3 is TGTGCTAGTGGTCCCGGGGACGTGTTGTATGGCTACACCTTC. Translating it yields CASGPGDVLYGYTF.

The rearrangement uses TRBV30 and TRBJ1-3, with 9 positions matching TRBD1. Germline V gene sequence: CDR1 GTSNPN, CDR2 SVGIG (reference sequence). After removal of 6 bases from V and 1 base from J, the junction contained 4 bases not matched to a gene. This CDR3 is built from 14 residues. The CDR3 sequence is CACSGTGSGNTIYF. For the CDR3, the DNA is TGTGCCTGCTCCGGGACAGGGTCTGGAAACACCATATATTTT.

Of note for this clone: At the DNA level, this CDR3 is encoded by other sequences in the same sample as well. The CDR3 sequence is CASSYSRHSNQPQHF. In nucleotides, the CDR3 is TGTGCCAGCAGTTACTCGAGACATAGCAATCAGCCCCAGCATTTT. The rearrangement joins TRBV6-5 to TRBJ1-5, with D unclear. Germline assignment: CDR1 MNHEY and CDR2 SVGAGI. The CDR3 is 15 amino acids. V lost 0 bases to trimming and J lost 0 bases, with 6 bases between them.

The gene calls are TRBV5-1 and TRBJ1-2, with 7 bases that match TRBD1. The CDR3 runs 15 residues. The junction had 9 bases not matched to a gene; V was cut back by 3 bases and J by 4 bases. Per germline, CDR1 SGHRS and CDR2 YFSETQ. This CDR3 reads CASSSRTGGGYGYTF. In DNA, the CDR3 is TGCGCCAGCAGCTCCCGGACAGGAGGGGGCTATGGCTACACCTTC.

This chain joins TRBV7-9 and TRBJ1-1; no definite D call. Germline-derived CDR1 and CDR2 are SEHNR and FQNEAQ (reference sequence). This CDR3 has 13 amino acids. The CDR3 is CATATDLGTEAFF. CDR3 in DNA: TGTGCAACTGCAACGGATTTGGGCACTGAAGCTTTCTTT.